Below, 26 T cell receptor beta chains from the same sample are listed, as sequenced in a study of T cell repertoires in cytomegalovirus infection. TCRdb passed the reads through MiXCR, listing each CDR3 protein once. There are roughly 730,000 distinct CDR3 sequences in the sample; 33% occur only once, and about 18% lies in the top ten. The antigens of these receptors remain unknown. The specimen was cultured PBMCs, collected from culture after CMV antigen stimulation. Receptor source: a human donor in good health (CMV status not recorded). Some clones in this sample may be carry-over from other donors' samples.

CDR3 sequence: CASSLPGLRDTQYF. CDR3 nucleotide sequence: TGTGCCAGCAGCCTTCCCGGACTTCGAGATACGCAGTATTTT. The chain is built from TRBV7-2 and TRBJ2-3; maybe TRBD2 (5 bases). Trimming took 5 bases from V and 5 from J, leaving 14 bases between them. The CDR3 totals 14 residues. Germline-derived CDR1 and CDR2 are SGHTA and FQGNSA.

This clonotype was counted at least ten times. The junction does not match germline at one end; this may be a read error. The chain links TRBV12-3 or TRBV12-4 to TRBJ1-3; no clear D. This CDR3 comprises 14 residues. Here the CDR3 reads CASSLESSGNTIYF. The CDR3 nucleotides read TGTGCCAGCAGCTTAGAGTCCTCTGGAAACACCATATATTTT.

CDR3 sequence reads: CASSPGQGAWKLFF. CDR3 DNA: TGTGCCAGCAGCCCCGGACAGGGGGCCTGGAAACTGTTTTTT. The V gene is TRBV7-9, the J gene TRBJ1-4; the match to TRBD1 covers 11 bases. J gave up 11 bases and V 5 bases, and 7 bases lay outside the gene matches. The CDR3 is 14 residues long. Germline-derived CDR1 and CDR2 are SEHNR and FQNEAQ (reference sequence).

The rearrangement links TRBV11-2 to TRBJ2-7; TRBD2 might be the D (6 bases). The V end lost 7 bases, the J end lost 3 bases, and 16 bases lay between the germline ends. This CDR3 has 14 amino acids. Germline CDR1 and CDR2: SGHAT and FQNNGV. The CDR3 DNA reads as TGTGCCAGCACCCAAGAGGGAGGCAGCTACGAGCAGTACTTC. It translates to CASTQEGGSYEQYF. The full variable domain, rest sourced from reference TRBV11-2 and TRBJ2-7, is EAGVAQSPRYKIIEKRQSVAFWCNPISGHATLYWYQQILGQGPKLLIQFQNNGVVDDSQLPKDRFSAERLKGVDSTLKIQPAKLEDSAVYLCASTQEGGSYEQYFGPGTRLTVT.

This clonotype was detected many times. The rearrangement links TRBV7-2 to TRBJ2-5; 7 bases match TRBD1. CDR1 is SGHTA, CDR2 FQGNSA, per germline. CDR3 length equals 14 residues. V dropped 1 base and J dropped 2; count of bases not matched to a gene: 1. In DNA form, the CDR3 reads TGTGCCAGCAGCTTAGGGGGACAGCAAGAGACCCAGTACTTC. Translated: CASSLGGQQETQYF.

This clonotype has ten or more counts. The CDR3 loop reads CASSSGTLNTGELFF. CDR3 DNA sequence: TGTGCCAGCAGCTCTGGCACCTTGAACACCGGGGAGCTGTTTTTT. This chain joins TRBV7-2 and TRBJ2-2; D unclear. CDR1 is SGHTA, CDR2 FQGNSA, per germline. The ends were cut back, 4 bases at V and 1 base at J, with 10 bases in the middle. The CDR3 length is 15 residues. Together with reference TRBV7-2 and TRBJ2-2, the CDR3 gives the full variable domain: GAGVSQSPSNKVTEKGKDVELRCDPISGHTALYWYRQSLGQGLEFLIYFQGNSAPDKSGLPSDRFSAERTGGSVSTLTIQRTQQEDSAVYLCASSSGTLNTGELFFGEGSRLTVL.

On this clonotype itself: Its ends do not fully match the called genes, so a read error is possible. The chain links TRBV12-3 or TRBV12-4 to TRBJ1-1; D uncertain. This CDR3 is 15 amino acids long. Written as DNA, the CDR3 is TGTGCCTGCAGTTTAAGTGGGTCTGAGCGCAAAGGGGCTTTCTTT. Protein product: CACSLSGSERKGAFF.

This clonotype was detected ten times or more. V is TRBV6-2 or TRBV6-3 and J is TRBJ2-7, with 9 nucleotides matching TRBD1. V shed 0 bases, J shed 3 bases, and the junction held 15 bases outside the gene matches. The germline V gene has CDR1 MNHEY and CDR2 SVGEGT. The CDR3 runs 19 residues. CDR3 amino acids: CASSYSLGQGPSLYYEQYF. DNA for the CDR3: TGTGCCAGCAGTTACTCATTGGGACAGGGACCATCCCTTTACTACGAGCAGTACTTC.

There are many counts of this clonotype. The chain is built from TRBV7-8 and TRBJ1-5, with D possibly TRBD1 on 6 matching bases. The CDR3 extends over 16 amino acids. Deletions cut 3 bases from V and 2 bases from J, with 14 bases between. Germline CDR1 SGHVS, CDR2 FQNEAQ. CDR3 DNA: TGTGCCAGCAGCTTCGCATGGGACAACCGCAATCAGCCCCAGCATTTT. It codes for CASSFAWDNRNQPQHF.

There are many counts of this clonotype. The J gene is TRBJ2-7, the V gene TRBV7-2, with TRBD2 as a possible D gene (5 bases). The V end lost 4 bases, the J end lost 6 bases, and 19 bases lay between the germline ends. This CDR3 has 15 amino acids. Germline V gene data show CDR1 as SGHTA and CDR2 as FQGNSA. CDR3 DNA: TGTGCCAGCAGCTCCTCGAGGGCTACTGCTAGCGAGCAGTACTTC. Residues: CASSSSRATASEQYF.

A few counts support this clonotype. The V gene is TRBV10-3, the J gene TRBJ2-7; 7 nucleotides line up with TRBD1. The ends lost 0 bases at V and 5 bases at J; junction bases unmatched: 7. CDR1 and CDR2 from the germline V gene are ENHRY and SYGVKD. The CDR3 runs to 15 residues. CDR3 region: CAISESNRGKDEQYF. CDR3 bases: TGTGCCATCAGTGAGTCGAACAGGGGCAAGGACGAGCAGTACTTC.

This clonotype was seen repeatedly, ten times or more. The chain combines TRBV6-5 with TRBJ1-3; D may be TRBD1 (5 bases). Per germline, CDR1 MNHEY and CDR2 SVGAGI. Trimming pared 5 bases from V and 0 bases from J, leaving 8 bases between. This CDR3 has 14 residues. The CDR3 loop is CASSQGVSGNTIYF. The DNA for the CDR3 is TGTGCCAGCAGTCAAGGGGTCTCTGGAAACACCATATATTTT.

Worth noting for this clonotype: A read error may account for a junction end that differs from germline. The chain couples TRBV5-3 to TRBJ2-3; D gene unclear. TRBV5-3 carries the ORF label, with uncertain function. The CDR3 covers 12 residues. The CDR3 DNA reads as TGTGCCAGCAGCTTGGATATGGATACGCAGTATTTT. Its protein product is CASSLDMDTQYF.

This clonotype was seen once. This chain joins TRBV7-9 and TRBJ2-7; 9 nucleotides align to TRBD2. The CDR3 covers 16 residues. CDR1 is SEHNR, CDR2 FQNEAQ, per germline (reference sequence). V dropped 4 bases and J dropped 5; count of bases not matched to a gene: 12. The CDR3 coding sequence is TGTGCCAGCAGCTCGCCTTTTAGCGGGAGAGGAAACGAGCAGTACTTC. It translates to CASSSPFSGRGNEQYF.

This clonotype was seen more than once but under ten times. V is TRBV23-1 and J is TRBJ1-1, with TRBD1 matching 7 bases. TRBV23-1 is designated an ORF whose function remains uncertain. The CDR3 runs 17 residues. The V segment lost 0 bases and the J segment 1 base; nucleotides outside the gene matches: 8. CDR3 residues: CASSQSRTQGPNTEAFF. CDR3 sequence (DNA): TGCGCCAGCAGTCAATCGCGAACACAGGGGCCGAACACTGAAGCTTTCTTT.

CDR3: CASSTPAESAGEQFF. DNA of the CDR3: TGTGCCAGCTCCACCCCGGCAGAAAGCGCCGGCGAGCAGTTCTTC. V gene TRBV7-9 combines with J gene TRBJ2-1; D call uncertain. Germline lookup yields CDR1 SEHNR and CDR2 FQNEAQ (reference sequence). This CDR3 region has 15 residues. Trimming removed 8 bases from V and 10 bases from J, with 24 bases in between.

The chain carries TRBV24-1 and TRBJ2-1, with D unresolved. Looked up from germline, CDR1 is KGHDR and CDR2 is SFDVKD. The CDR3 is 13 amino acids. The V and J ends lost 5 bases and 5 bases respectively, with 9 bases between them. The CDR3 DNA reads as TGTGCCACCAGTGGGTTAGACCACAATGAGCAGTTCTTC. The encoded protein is CATSGLDHNEQFF.

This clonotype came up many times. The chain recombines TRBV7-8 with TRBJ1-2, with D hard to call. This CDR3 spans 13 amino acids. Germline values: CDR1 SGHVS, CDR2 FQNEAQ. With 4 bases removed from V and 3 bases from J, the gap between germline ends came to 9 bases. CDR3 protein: CASSSGQYYGYTF. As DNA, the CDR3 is TGTGCCAGCAGCTCTGGGCAGTACTATGGCTACACCTTC.

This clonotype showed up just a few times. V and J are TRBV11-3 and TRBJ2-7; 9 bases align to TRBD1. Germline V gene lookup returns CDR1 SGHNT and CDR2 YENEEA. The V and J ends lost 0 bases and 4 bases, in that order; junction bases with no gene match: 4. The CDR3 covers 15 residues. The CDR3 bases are TGTGCCAGCAGCTTAGAGTCCGGGACAGGGTACGAGCAGTACTTC. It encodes CASSLESGTGYEQYF. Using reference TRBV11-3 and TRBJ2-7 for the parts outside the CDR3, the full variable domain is EAGVVQSPRYKIIEKKQPVAFWCNPISGHNTLYWYLQNLGQGPELLIRYENEEAVDDSQLPKDRFSAERLKGVDSTLKIQPAELGDSAVYLCASSLESGTGYEQYFGPGTRLTVT.

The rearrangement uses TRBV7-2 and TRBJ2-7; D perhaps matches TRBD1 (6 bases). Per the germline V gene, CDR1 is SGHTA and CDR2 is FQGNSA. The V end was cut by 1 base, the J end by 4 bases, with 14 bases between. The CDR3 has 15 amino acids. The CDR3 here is CASSLVQGQAYEQYF. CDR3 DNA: TGTGCCAGCAGCTTAGTGCAGGGGCAGGCGTACGAGCAGTACTTC.

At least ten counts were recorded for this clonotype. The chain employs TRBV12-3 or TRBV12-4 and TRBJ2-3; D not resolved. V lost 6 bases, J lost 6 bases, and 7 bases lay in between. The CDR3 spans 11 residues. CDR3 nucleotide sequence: TGTGCCAGCAGGGTCTTGGATACGCAGTATTTT. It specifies CASRVLDTQYF.

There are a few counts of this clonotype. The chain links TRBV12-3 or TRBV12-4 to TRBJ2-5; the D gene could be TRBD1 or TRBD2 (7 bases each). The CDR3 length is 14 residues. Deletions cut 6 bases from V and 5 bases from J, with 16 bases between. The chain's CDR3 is CASRPQGGQETQYF. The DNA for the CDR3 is TGTGCCAGCAGGCCCCAGGGGGGGCAGGAGACCCAGTACTTC.

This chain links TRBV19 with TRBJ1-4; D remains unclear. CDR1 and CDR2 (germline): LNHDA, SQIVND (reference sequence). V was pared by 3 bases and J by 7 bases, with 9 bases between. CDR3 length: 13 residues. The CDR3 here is CASSILAGEKLFF. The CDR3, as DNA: TGTGCCAGTAGTATCCTGGCGGGTGAAAAACTGTTTTTT.

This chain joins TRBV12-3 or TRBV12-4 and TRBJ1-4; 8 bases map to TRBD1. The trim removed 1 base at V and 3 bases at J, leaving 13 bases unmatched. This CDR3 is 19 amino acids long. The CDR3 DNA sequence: TGTGCCAGCAGTTTAGAAAATTTCGGGACAGGAGCGTCTAATGAAAAACTGTTTTTT. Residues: CASSLENFGTGASNEKLFF.

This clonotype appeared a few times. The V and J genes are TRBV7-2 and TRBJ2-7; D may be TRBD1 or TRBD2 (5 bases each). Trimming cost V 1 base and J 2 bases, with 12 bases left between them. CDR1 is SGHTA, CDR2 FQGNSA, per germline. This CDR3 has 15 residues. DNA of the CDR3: TGTGCCAGCAGCTTAGAGCGGTTCAGGGCCTACGAGCAGTACTTC. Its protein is CASSLERFRAYEQYF.

DNA for the CDR3: TGCAGTGCTAGAGGAGGGGGTGCGGATAATTCACCCCTCCACTTT. Amino acids: CSARGGGADNSPLHF. The rearrangement joins TRBV20-1 to TRBJ1-6; a possible D gene is TRBD1 (6 bases). CDR1 and CDR2 (germline): DFQATT, SNEGSKA (reference sequence). Trimming took 1 base from V and 5 from J, leaving 12 bases between them. The length of the CDR3 is 15 residues.